This T cell receptor (beta chain) was recorded in a study of cytomegalovirus exposure and HLA in healthy donors. Points from the study as a whole: The classifier reportedly diagnosed cytomegalovirus status with high sensitivity and specificity.

On this clone: Antigen unknown.

CDR1 and CDR2 (germline): SNHLY, FYNNEI. The CDR3 totals 16 residues. V was shortened by 6 bases and J by 0 bases, with 15 bases between the two germline ends. The study ran its PCR with 60 Vbeta and 13 Jbeta primers. In the original processing: Later, some 75 million unique TCR beta chains were counted in an analysis, and some 11 million of them were shared. Clones were read by immunoSEQ multiplex PCR, and TCRdb kept only the in-frame ones, dropping some. V and J calls plus clone size are reproduced from that table; the DNA served to infer D and trimming. The sample has some 89,000 clones; about four fifths are singletons.

The receptor's source is a woman aged 30 to 39 in good health and CMV-seronegative. The J gene is TRBJ2-1, the V gene TRBV2, with D possibly matching TRBD1 (6 bases). The material sequenced was PBMCs. The CDR3 reads CASRKGVPSSYNEQFF. In DNA form, the CDR3 reads TGTGCCAGCAGAAAGGGGGTTCCCTCCTCCTACAATGAGCAGTTCTTC.